Following are 11 T cell receptor beta chains from one sample sequenced in a study of T cells of healthy individuals. TCRdb re-called the 5' RACE reads through MiXCR, storing one row per CDR3 protein. Found here are roughly 87,000 distinct CDR3 sequences, approximately 16% of them singletons; the top ten hold about 6.2%. These receptors came from a human donor in good health.

At least ten counts were recorded for this clonotype. This chain links TRBV11-2 with TRBJ1-6, with D unclear. The germline V gene has CDR1 SGHAT and CDR2 FQNNGV. The CDR3 spans 17 residues. Trimming removed 6 bases at V and 7 bases at J, with 22 bases between. The CDR3 loop is CASRRDPGRDRNSPLHF. CDR3 bases: TGTGCCAGCAGAAGAGATCCGGGCCGCGACCGAAATTCACCCCTCCACTTT. The variable domain in full, with the rest retrieved from reference TRBV11-2 and TRBJ1-6, is EAGVAQSPRYKIIEKRQSVAFWCNPISGHATLYWYQQILGQGPKLLIQFQNNGVVDDSQLPKDRFSAERLKGVDSTLKIQPAKLEDSAVYLCASRRDPGRDRNSPLHFGNGTRLTVT.

This clonotype came up a few times. The chain recombines TRBV29-1 with TRBJ1-1, with 9 bases matching TRBD1. This CDR3 comprises 14 residues. V shed 2 bases and J 6 bases; nucleotides not matched to a gene: 7. Per the germline V gene, CDR1 is SQVTM and CDR2 is ANQGSEA. The CDR3 spells CSVEPTGGKAEAFF. In DNA form, the CDR3 reads TGCAGCGTTGAACCTACAGGGGGCAAAGCTGAAGCTTTCTTT.

This clonotype appeared a few times. The CDR3 region is CASSLGRLYEQYF. The CDR3 coding sequence is TGTGCCAGCAGCTTAGGCAGATTGTACGAGCAGTACTTC. The gene calls are TRBV11-3 and TRBJ2-7; no clear D gene. The CDR3 has 13 amino acids. Per the germline V gene, CDR1 is SGHNT and CDR2 is YENEEA. Trimming took 1 base from V and 4 from J, leaving 8 bases between them.

This clonotype was counted many times. The gene calls are TRBV18 and TRBJ2-1; 7 nucleotides align to TRBD1. The CDR3 contains 15 residues. The trim removed 5 bases at V and 4 bases at J, leaving 8 bases unmatched. Germline loops: CDR1 KGHSH, CDR2 LQKENI. The CDR3 sequence: CASSTDRVGYNEQFF. CDR3 bases: TGTGCCAGCTCAACCGACAGGGTGGGATACAATGAGCAGTTCTTC. Drawing the rest from reference TRBV18 and TRBJ2-1, the complete variable domain is NAGVMQNPRHLVRRRGQEARLRCSPMKGHSHVYWYRQLPEEGLKFMVYLQKENIIDESGMPKERFSAEFPKEGPSILRIQQVVRGDSAAYFCASSTDRVGYNEQFFGPGTRLTVL.

In its sample, this clonotype was seen a few times. The V gene is TRBV28, the J gene TRBJ2-7, with 8 bases matching TRBD1. This CDR3 is 12 amino acids long. J was trimmed by 7 bases and V by 9 bases; bases with no gene match: 8. Germline V gives CDR1 MDHEN, CDR2 SYDVKM. The CDR3 reads CASSQGVREQYF. CDR3 bases: TGTGCCAGTTCACAGGGGGTCAGGGAGCAGTACTTC.

This clonotype was recorded a few times. The V call is TRBV29-1, the J call TRBJ1-3; D ambiguous. The CDR3 runs to 13 residues. Per germline, CDR1 SQVTM and CDR2 ANQGSEA. Trimming cost V 5 bases and J 0 bases, with 8 bases left between them. The chain's CDR3 is CSVISFSGNTIYF. In DNA, the CDR3 is TGCAGCGTTATATCCTTCTCTGGAAACACCATATATTTT.

Only one count was recorded for this clonotype. A much larger clone differs from this one at a single base, so this may be a read error. The chain is built from TRBV5-1 and TRBJ1-1; possible D gene TRBD1, 5 bases. The CDR3 loop spans 12 amino acids. The germline V gene has CDR1 SGHRS and CDR2 YFSETQ. DNA for the CDR3: TGCACCAGCAGCAGGGACCGCACTGAAGCTTTCTTT. This encodes CTSSRDRTEAFF.

The chain has TRBV11-1 and TRBJ2-1; D is perhaps TRBD2 (5 bases). V was shortened by 3 bases and J by 1 base, with 13 bases between the two germline ends. This CDR3 is built from 16 residues. CDR1 SGHAT and CDR2 FQDESV come from the germline V gene (reference sequence). DNA of the CDR3: TGTGCCAGCAGCTTGACGGGATTTCCTTCCTACAATGAGCAGTTCTTC. Protein product: CASSLTGFPSYNEQFF.

This clonotype has at least ten counts. For the CDR3, the DNA is TGTGCCAGCAGCCGTACAGGGAGTGAAGATACGCAGTATTTT. It translates to CASSRTGSEDTQYF. The V and J genes are TRBV9 and TRBJ2-3; D might be TRBD1 (6 bases). Germline CDR1 reads SGDLS; CDR2 reads YYNGEE. V was shortened by 4 bases and J by 5 bases, with 14 bases between the two germline ends. The CDR3 length is 14 residues.

The chain recombines TRBV5-1 with TRBJ2-1; D tentatively fits TRBD1 or TRBD2 (6 bases each). Germline lookup yields CDR1 SGHRS and CDR2 YFSETQ. The CDR3 is 15 residues long. Trimming left V 0 bases short and J 2 bases short, with 9 bases between. CDR3 in amino acids: CASSLEGGTYNEQFF. CDR3 coding DNA: TGCGCCAGCAGCTTGGAGGGGGGAACCTACAATGAGCAGTTCTTC. The variable domain in full, with the rest retrieved from reference TRBV5-1 and TRBJ2-1, is KAGVTQTPRYLIKTRGQQVTLSCSPISGHRSVSWYQQTPGQGLQFLFEYFSETQRNKGNFPGRFSGRQFSNSRSEMNVSTLELGDSALYLCASSLEGGTYNEQFFGPGTRLTVL.

This clonotype was detected a few times. The chain uses TRBV19 and TRBJ2-3; weak D call: TRBD1 (6 bases). The germline CDR1 and CDR2 sequences are LNHDA and SQIVND (reference sequence). Trimming left V 7 bases short and J 1 base short, with 18 bases between. The length of the CDR3 is 16 residues. This CDR3 is CASTGQGRFGTDTQYF. The CDR3 region has the DNA TGTGCCAGTACAGGTCAGGGGCGATTTGGCACAGATACGCAGTATTTT. Full variable domain (remainder filled in from reference TRBV19 and TRBJ2-3): DGGITQSPKYLFRKEGQNVTLSCEQNLNHDAMYWYRQDPGQGLRLIYYSQIVNDFQKGDIAEGYSVSREKKESFPLTVTSAQKNPTAFYLCASTGQGRFGTDTQYFGPGTRLTVL.